The source of this TCR beta chain is a study of blood T cell repertoires in COVID-19. On the study more broadly: The United States, Italy and Spain provided the acute and convalescent COVID-19 samples.

Germline values: CDR1 SGHRS, CDR2 YFSETQ. V lost 4 bases and J 1 base, leaving 14 bases between the germline ends. This CDR3 is 15 amino acids long. The method was immunoSEQ multiplex PCR; TCRdb's version includes in-frame clones alone and lacks a portion of them. This table has 95,000 to 100,000 clones, around 87% appearing once. This clone was observed a single time. This rearrangement joins TRBV5-1 to TRBJ1-1; perhaps TRBD1 as D (6 bases). The specimen was peripheral blood. This TCR derives from a woman aged 25 to 39 with acute or convalescent COVID-19. The CDR3 spells CASSTQGYGNTEAFF. The DNA for the CDR3 is TGCGCCAGCAGCACACAGGGTTACGGGAACACTGAAGCTTTCTTT.